One sample yielded the 12 T cell receptor beta chains listed below, sequenced in a study of T cell responses to AZD1222 COVID-19 vaccine. The table came from immunoSEQ multiplex PCR; TCRdb's copy has only in-frame clones and leaves some out. In the table there are about 150,000 clones, about 86% of which are singletons. This sample comprised peripheral blood, obtained on day 0 of MenACWY control vaccination. The receptor source for this set is an adult in good health.

The chain uses TRBV19 and TRBJ1-1; D remains unclear. V shed 3 bases and J shed 4 bases, with 21 bases lying between them. Germline V gene lookup returns CDR1 LNHDA and CDR2 SQIVND (reference sequence). The CDR3 runs 17 residues. This chain's CDR3 is CASSIMMSPGLGTEAFF. The CDR3, as DNA: TGTGCCAGTAGTATTATGATGAGTCCGGGTCTGGGCACTGAAGCTTTCTTT.

The chain links TRBV6-5 to TRBJ1-3, with D uncertain. From germline, CDR1 is MNHEY and CDR2 SVGAGI. V lost 6 bases and J 5 bases, leaving 14 bases between the germline ends. The CDR3 sequence is 14 residues long. The CDR3 nucleotides are TGTGCCAGCAGCGAGCCCCCGAGGCGAAACACCATATATTTT. It translates to CASSEPPRRNTIYF.

The chain recombines TRBV15 with TRBJ2-4, with 7 bases aligning to TRBD2. Germline loops: CDR1 LNHNV, CDR2 YYDKDF (reference sequence). CDR3 size: 18 residues. J lost 1 base, V lost 0 bases, and 9 bases had no gene match. CDR3 nucleotide sequence: TGTGCCACCAGCAGAGATTTGGGAGGGGATGTGGCCAAAAACATTCAGTACTTC. Amino acids: CATSRDLGGDVAKNIQYF.

The chain uses TRBV7-2 and TRBJ1-6; D remains ambiguous. The length of the CDR3 is 11 residues. Germline CDR1 SGHTA, CDR2 FQGNSA. V was clipped by 2 bases and J by 16 bases, with 9 bases between them. CDR3 bases: TGTGCCAGCAGCTTACGAGACCTTCTCCACTTT. Translating it yields CASSLRDLLHF.

The chain couples TRBV29-1 to TRBJ1-2, with D tentatively TRBD1 (5 bases). CDR1 and CDR2 from the germline V gene are SQVTM and ANQGSEA. Trimming removed 3 bases at V and 0 bases at J, with 8 bases between. The CDR3 length is 13 residues. The CDR3, as DNA: TGCAGCGTTGAGGCAGGGCCTAACTATGGCTACACCTTC. This codes for CSVEAGPNYGYTF.

The rearrangement uses TRBV6-5 and TRBJ2-7, with TRBD2 as a possible D gene (6 bases). Germline loops: CDR1 MNHEY, CDR2 SVGAGI. Trimming removed 6 bases from V and 9 bases from J, with 15 bases in between. The CDR3 length is 12 residues. The DNA for the CDR3 is TGTGCCAGCAGGAACGTAAGGGACTGGCAGTACGTC. It codes for CASRNVRDWQYV.

J is TRBJ2-5 and V is TRBV5-1; no clear D gene. CDR1 is SGHRS, CDR2 YFSETQ, per germline. Trimming shortened V by 2 bases and J by 3 bases, and 11 bases separated the two germline ends. The CDR3 contains 14 residues. CDR3 DNA sequence: TGCGCCAGCAGCTTAGGCTTGGGGAAAGAGACCCAGTACTTC. Translating gives CASSLGLGKETQYF.

V usage is TRBV20-1 and J usage is TRBJ2-1, with D uncertain. The CDR3 is made up of 12 amino acids. Trimming removed 3 bases at V and 5 bases at J, with 8 bases between. Germline V gene sequence: CDR1 DFQATT, CDR2 SNEGSKA (reference sequence). This CDR3 is CSASTDNNEQFF. CDR3 DNA: TGCAGTGCTAGTACCGATAACAATGAGCAGTTCTTC.

The chain employs TRBV27 and TRBJ1-2; D perhaps matches TRBD1 (5 bases). This CDR3 has 15 residues. CDR1 and CDR2 (germline): MNHEY, SMNVEV (reference sequence). The ends were cut back, 6 bases at V and 3 bases at J, with 17 bases in the middle. The CDR3 here is CASRDLSAGHYGYTF. CDR3 in DNA: TGTGCCAGCAGGGATCTTTCGGCAGGGCACTATGGCTACACCTTC.

This chain uses TRBV10-3 with TRBJ1-3, with a possible D match to TRBD1 (6 bases). Germline-derived CDR1 and CDR2 are ENHRY and SYGVKD. The V gene lost 3 bases and the J gene lost 3 bases, with 15 bases spanning the gap. This CDR3 has 16 amino acids. In nucleotides, the CDR3 is TGTGCCATCAGTGAACCAGGGGCTGAAAGTGGAAACACCATATATTTT. Translated: CAISEPGAESGNTIYF.

This clone occurred once. V gene TRBV3-1 (or the pseudogene TRBV3-2) combines with J gene TRBJ1-2; D remains unclear. Trimming pared 0 bases from V and 8 bases from J, leaving 13 bases between. The germline CDR1 and CDR2 sequences are LGHDT and YNNKEL (reference sequence). CDR3 length: 14 residues. The CDR3 loop reads CASSQDRKGRGYTF. The CDR3 DNA sequence: TGTGCCAGCAGCCAAGATCGTAAAGGGAGGGGCTACACCTTC.

This clone was detected only once. V is TRBV6-5 and J is TRBJ2-7, with D possibly matching TRBD1 (6 bases). This CDR3 comprises 14 residues. The germline V and J ends were trimmed by 7 bases and 3 bases, with 16 bases remaining between them. Per germline, CDR1 MNHEY and CDR2 SVGAGI. The CDR3 region has the DNA TGTGCCAGCAATCGAGGCAGGGGTAACTACGAGCAGTACTTC. It encodes CASNRGRGNYEQYF.